Shown below are 28 T cell receptor beta chains from a single sample sequenced in a study of blood T cell repertoires in COVID-19. TCRdb's copy holds only in-frame clones and misses some; the assay was immunoSEQ multiplex PCR. The repertoire holds some 280,000 clones, with 89% as singletons. The sequenced material came from peripheral blood. The receptors stem from a woman between 35 and 50 years old who had recovered from COVID-19.

The rearrangement uses TRBV15 and TRBJ1-4; 9 nucleotides match TRBD1. V shed 0 bases and J 7 bases; nucleotides not matched to a gene: 3. Looked up from germline, CDR1 is LNHNV and CDR2 is YYDKDF (reference sequence). The CDR3 totals 15 residues. CDR3 sequence: CATSRDRQGVEKLFF. The CDR3 coding sequence is TGTGCCACCAGCAGAGATCGACAGGGGGTTGAAAAACTGTTTTTT.

V gene TRBV12-3 or TRBV12-4 combines with J gene TRBJ2-3; D perhaps matches TRBD2 (5 bases). The CDR3 runs to 13 residues. V was pared by 7 bases and J by 8 bases, with 16 bases between. The CDR3 DNA follows: TGTGCCAGCACCACCTTATCCCGGGGTACGCAGTATTTT. It specifies CASTTLSRGTQYF.

The chain employs TRBV10-3 and TRBJ1-3; no clear D gene. CDR1 and CDR2 (germline): ENHRY, SYGVKD. The CDR3 loop spans 16 amino acids. V dropped 0 bases and J dropped 0 bases, with 9 bases sitting between them. The CDR3 DNA reads as TGTGCCATCAGTGAGTCTGGCGGAGTCTCTGGAAACACCATATATTTT. Its translation is CAISESGGVSGNTIYF.

This clone was counted ten times or more. V gene TRBV29-1 combines with J gene TRBJ2-1; tentative D call: TRBD2 (5 bases). The germline CDR1 and CDR2 sequences are SQVTM and ANQGSEA. This CDR3 spans 14 amino acids. Trimming removed 7 bases from V and 6 bases from J, with 19 bases in between. The CDR3 loop reads CSGQSGLARNEQFF. The CDR3 coding sequence is TGCAGCGGTCAAAGCGGCCTTGCACGCAATGAGCAGTTCTTC.

The V and J genes are TRBV5-1 and TRBJ2-4, with 13 bases lining up with TRBD2. Unmatched junction bases numbered 9, after V lost 4 bases and J lost 2 bases. The CDR3 extends over 18 amino acids. Germline V CDR1 and CDR2: SGHRS, YFSETQ. CDR3 loop: CASSELAGGPPTKNIQYF. The CDR3 DNA reads as TGCGCCAGCAGCGAACTAGCGGGAGGGCCTCCGACCAAAAACATTCAGTACTTC. Combining the CDR3 with reference TRBV5-1 and TRBJ2-4 gives the whole variable domain KAGVTQTPRYLIKTRGQQVTLSCSPISGHRSVSWYQQTPGQGLQFLFEYFSETQRNKGNFPGRFSGRQFSNSRSEMNVSTLELGDSALYLCASSELAGGPPTKNIQYFGAGTRLSVL.

This clone was observed once. V and J are TRBV10-3 and TRBJ1-1, with D maybe TRBD1 (5 bases). The germline CDR1 and CDR2 sequences are ENHRY and SYGVKD. This CDR3 is built from 12 residues. V was pared by 4 bases and J by 7 bases, with 10 bases between. CDR3 sequence: CAISAGPGEAFF. CDR3 DNA sequence: TGTGCCATCAGTGCAGGGCCAGGTGAAGCTTTCTTT.

This clone was observed a few times. The V gene is TRBV11-2, the J gene TRBJ2-7; 7 bases align to TRBD1. CDR1 and CDR2 (germline): SGHAT, FQNNGV. The V and J ends lost 5 bases and 3 bases, in that order; junction bases with no gene match: 4. The CDR3 runs 13 residues. The CDR3 is CASSEGTVYEQYF. CDR3 sequence (DNA): TGTGCCAGCAGCGAGGGGACAGTCTACGAGCAGTACTTC. Combining the CDR3 with reference TRBV11-2 and TRBJ2-7 gives the whole variable domain EAGVAQSPRYKIIEKRQSVAFWCNPISGHATLYWYQQILGQGPKLLIQFQNNGVVDDSQLPKDRFSAERLKGVDSTLKIQPAKLEDSAVYLCASSEGTVYEQYFGPGTRLTVT.

The rearrangement joins TRBV10-3 to TRBJ2-5; possible D gene TRBD2, 5 bases. Trimming took off 0 bases at V and 2 bases at J, with 13 bases between the two ends. The V gene's germline CDR1 is ENHRY and CDR2 SYGVKD. This CDR3 region has 16 residues. The CDR3 region has the DNA TGTGCCATCAGTGAGTCGACCGGGGAAGGACAAGAGACCCAGTACTTC. It encodes CAISESTGEGQETQYF.

This clone has a single count. This rearrangement joins TRBV2 to TRBJ2-7; 7 bases line up with TRBD1. Germline lookup yields CDR1 SNHLY and CDR2 FYNNEI. This CDR3 has 13 amino acids. Losses at the gene ends were 4 bases for V and 4 bases for J; bases not matched to a gene: 4. CDR3 loop: CASSAGQLYEQYF. The CDR3 bases are TGTGCCAGCAGTGCGGGACAGTTATACGAGCAGTACTTC.

The genes are TRBV6-5 and TRBJ2-1, with 11 bases lining up with TRBD2. V was clipped by 7 bases and J by 4 bases; unmatched bases: 6. CDR1 is MNHEY and CDR2 is SVGAGI in the germline V gene. The CDR3 has 15 residues. CDR3 residues: CASTSGTSGYNEQFF. Here the CDR3 DNA reads TGTGCCAGCACCTCCGGGACTAGCGGTTACAATGAGCAGTTCTTC.

The V and J genes are TRBV18 and TRBJ2-3; a possible D gene is TRBD2 (6 bases). Germline V gene lookup returns CDR1 KGHSH and CDR2 LQKENI. CDR3 length: 16 amino acids. With 3 bases removed from V and 0 bases from J, the gap between germline ends came to 13 bases. The CDR3 DNA is TGTGCCAGCTCACCCTATAGCGGTACTAGCACAGATACGCAGTATTTT. Translated, it gives CASSPYSGTSTDTQYF.

J is TRBJ1-2 and V is TRBV28; D might be TRBD1 (6 bases). CDR1 MDHEN and CDR2 SYDVKM come from the germline V gene. Deletions cut 4 bases from V and 8 bases from J, with 20 bases between. CDR3 size: 15 residues. For the CDR3, the DNA is TGTGCCAGCAGTTCCCCCCGGACAGCCCATTGGGGCTACACCTTC. Protein product: CASSSPRTAHWGYTF.

This clone was found a few times. The chain employs TRBV29-1 and TRBJ2-3; tentatively, D is TRBD1 (6 bases). Germline V gene lookup returns CDR1 SQVTM and CDR2 ANQGSEA. Trimming cost V 7 bases and J 0 bases, with 14 bases left between them. CDR3 length: 14 residues. The CDR3 region is CSARMGTSTDTQYF. CDR3 DNA sequence: TGCAGCGCCAGAATGGGGACAAGCACAGATACGCAGTATTTT.

Of note for this clone: The same CDR3 arises from other DNA sequences in this sample as well. The chain carries TRBV12-3 or TRBV12-4 and TRBJ1-1; D remains ambiguous. The CDR3 spans 13 residues. V shed 1 base and J shed 4 bases, with 7 bases lying between them. CDR3 nucleotide sequence: TGTGCCAGCAGTTTAGGAGGGCGCACTGAAGCTTTCTTT. Its protein is CASSLGGRTEAFF.

The genes are TRBV6-5 and TRBJ2-5; weak D call: TRBD2 (5 bases). Germline assignment: CDR1 MNHEY and CDR2 SVGAGI. This CDR3 comprises 13 residues. V lost 9 bases, J lost 3 bases, and 14 bases lay in between. CDR3 bases: TGTGCCAGTCGCGGCGGACTGGAAGAGACCCAGTACTTC. Amino acids: CASRGGLEETQYF.

This clone was counted once. The V gene is TRBV6-1, the J gene TRBJ1-5; a possible D gene is TRBD1 (6 bases). This CDR3 has 13 residues. Germline assignment: CDR1 MNHNS and CDR2 SASEGT. V lost 3 bases, J lost 6 bases, and 9 bases lay in between. As DNA, the CDR3 is TGTGCCAGCAGTGACAAACAGGGTCAGCCCCAGCATTTT. Encoded protein: CASSDKQGQPQHF.

This chain links TRBV12-3 or TRBV12-4 with TRBJ1-1; tentatively, D is TRBD1 (5 bases). This CDR3 comprises 13 residues. V was pared by 6 bases and J by 0 bases, with 8 bases between. CDR3 bases: TGTGCCAGCAGGGGGCAGATGAACACTGAAGCTTTCTTT. It translates to CASRGQMNTEAFF.

The J gene is TRBJ2-3, the V gene TRBV18; 7 positions agree with TRBD2. The germline gives CDR1 KGHSH, CDR2 LQKENI. V gave up 4 bases and J gave up 3 bases; unmatched junction bases: 4. The CDR3 length is 14 residues. CDR3 protein: CASSRAGVTDTQYF. The CDR3 nucleotides read TGTGCCAGCTCACGGGCGGGAGTTACAGATACGCAGTATTTT.

This chain connects TRBV27 to TRBJ2-3; D perhaps matches TRBD1 (5 bases). This CDR3 comprises 14 residues. The germline CDR1 and CDR2 sequences are MNHEY and SMNVEV (reference sequence). V dropped 5 bases and J dropped 1 base, with 10 bases sitting between them. The CDR3 loop is CASSNEGGTDTQYF. CDR3 nucleotide sequence: TGTGCCAGCAGTAATGAAGGGGGCACAGATACGCAGTATTTT.

V is TRBV4-1 and J is TRBJ2-1; 10 bases agree with TRBD2. In germline, CDR1 is MGHRA, CDR2 YSYEKL. This CDR3 spans 15 amino acids. V lost 2 bases to trimming and J lost 8 bases; unmatched junction nucleotides: 6. The CDR3 protein is CASSQSGRAVHEQFF. The CDR3 DNA is TGCGCCAGCAGCCAAAGCGGGAGGGCCGTTCATGAGCAGTTCTTC.

This clone was seen only once. This rearrangement joins TRBV2 to TRBJ1-2; no clear D. The CDR3 totals 13 residues. Trimming removed 7 bases at V and 4 bases at J, with 13 bases between. Germline lookup yields CDR1 SNHLY and CDR2 FYNNEI. The CDR3 sequence is CASTLGRGYGYTF. Here the CDR3 DNA reads TGTGCCAGCACCCTCGGTAGAGGCTATGGCTACACCTTC.

The chain joins TRBV20-1 to TRBJ2-2; D might be TRBD2 (5 bases). The CDR3 contains 14 residues. The V and J ends lost 3 bases and 4 bases respectively, with 12 bases between them. Looked up from germline, CDR1 is DFQATT and CDR2 is SNEGSKA (reference sequence). The chain's CDR3 is CSASRGLATGELFF. The CDR3, as DNA: TGCAGTGCTAGTCGCGGGCTAGCCACCGGGGAGCTGTTTTTT.

The V and J genes are TRBV28 and TRBJ1-1, with 9 bases that match TRBD1. With V trimmed by 10 bases and J by 0 bases, 6 bases remained unmatched. The CDR3 length is 14 residues. Germline V gene lookup returns CDR1 MDHEN and CDR2 SYDVKM. The CDR3 DNA reads as TGTGCCACCGACGGGACAGGGATGAACACTGAAGCTTTCTTT. It codes for CATDGTGMNTEAFF. The full variable domain, completed using reference TRBV28 and TRBJ1-1, is DVKVTQSSRYLVKRTGEKVFLECVQDMDHENMFWYRQDPGLGLRLIYFSYDVKMKEKGDIPEGYSVSREKKERFSLILESASTNQTSMYLCATDGTGMNTEAFFGQGTRLTVV.

The V and J genes are TRBV5-1 and TRBJ2-5; 8 bases agree with TRBD1. The germline V gene has CDR1 SGHRS and CDR2 YFSETQ. The CDR3 is 17 amino acids. The J segment lost 1 base and the V segment lost 3 bases, leaving 11 bases of the junction unmatched. The CDR3 region is CASSSKPGTGVQETQYF. CDR3 coding DNA: TGCGCCAGCAGCTCGAAACCCGGGACAGGAGTCCAAGAGACCCAGTACTTC.

The chain uses TRBV1 and TRBJ2-7; the table names TRBD2, a call not compared with the DNA. TRBV1 represents a pseudogene. The length of the CDR3 is 15 residues. CDR3 sequence reads: CTSSQRWTSSHEQYF. The DNA for the CDR3 is TGCACCAGCAGTCAAAGATGGACTAGCTCCCACGAGCAGTACTTC.

This rearrangement joins TRBV30 to TRBJ2-7; TRBD2 matches at 12 bases. CDR3 size: 16 residues. The germline V gene encodes CDR1 GTSNPN and CDR2 SVGIG (reference sequence). V lost 2 bases and J lost 2; bases outside the gene matches: 7. The CDR3 nucleotides are TGTGCCTGGAGTTTCGGGACTAGCGGGCCGGCCTACGAGCAGTACTTC. This gives the protein CAWSFGTSGPAYEQYF.

This clone was seen once. The CDR3 nucleotides are TGTGCCAGCAGACTAGCGGGAGCAAATGAGCAGTTCTTC. Its protein is CASRLAGANEQFF. The chain combines TRBV7-2 with TRBJ2-1; 11 nucleotides agree with TRBD2. From germline, CDR1 is SGHTA and CDR2 FQGNSA. Unmatched junction bases numbered 2, after V lost 6 bases and J lost 7 bases. The CDR3 consists of 13 residues. Full variable domain (missing parts from reference TRBV7-2 and TRBJ2-1): GAGVSQSPSNKVTEKGKDVELRCDPISGHTALYWYRQSLGQGLEFLIYFQGNSAPDKSGLPSDRFSAERTGGSVSTLTIQRTQQEDSAVYLCASRLAGANEQFFGPGTRLTVL.

This chain links TRBV14 with TRBJ2-5; D possibly corresponds to TRBD1 (5 bases). The CDR3 sequence is 16 residues long. Germline loops: CDR1 SGHDN, CDR2 FVKESK. V was clipped by 4 bases and J by 5 bases, with 20 bases between them. The CDR3 protein is CASSPLYPGIAETQYF. CDR3 DNA sequence: TGTGCCAGCAGCCCTCTCTACCCAGGGATTGCGGAGACCCAGTACTTC.